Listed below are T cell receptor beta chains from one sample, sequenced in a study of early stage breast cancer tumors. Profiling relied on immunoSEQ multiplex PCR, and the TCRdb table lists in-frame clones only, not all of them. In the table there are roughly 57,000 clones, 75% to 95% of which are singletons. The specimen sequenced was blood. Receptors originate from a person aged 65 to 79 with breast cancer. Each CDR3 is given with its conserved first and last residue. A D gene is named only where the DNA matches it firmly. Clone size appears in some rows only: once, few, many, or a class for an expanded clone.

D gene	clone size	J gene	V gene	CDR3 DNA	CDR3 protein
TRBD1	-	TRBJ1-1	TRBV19	TGTGCCAGTAGTTTTATACCGGGACAGGGGGACACTGAAGCTTTCTTT	CASSFIPGQGDTEAFF
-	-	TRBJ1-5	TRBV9	TGTGCCAGCAGCGTAGGACAGAATAGCAATCAGCCCCAGCATTTT	CASSVGQNSNQPQHF
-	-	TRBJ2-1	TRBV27	TGTGCCAGCAGTTTGAGCAAGAACAATGAGCAGTTCTTC	CASSLSKNNEQFF
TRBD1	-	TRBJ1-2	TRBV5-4	TGTGCCAGCAGCTTGGGGACAGGGGCCCCTCCTGGATATGGCTACACCTTC	CASSLGTGAPPGYGYTF
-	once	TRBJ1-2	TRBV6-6	TGTGCCAGCAGTTACCCCGACAGGAACTATGGCTACACCTTC	CASSYPDRNYGYTF
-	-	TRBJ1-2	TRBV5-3	TGTGCCAGAAGAGGCCAAACAGAAGTCTATGGCTACACCTTC	CARRGQTEVYGYTF
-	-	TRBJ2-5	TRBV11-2	TGTGCCAGCAGCTTGGGGGGGGGCAACCAAGAGACCCAGTACTTC	CASSLGGGNQETQYF
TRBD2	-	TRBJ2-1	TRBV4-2	TGTGCCAGCAGCCAAACTAGCGGGCCCAATGAGCAGTTCTTC	CASSQTSGPNEQFF
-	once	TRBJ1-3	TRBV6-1	TGTGCCAGCAGTGCCCCCGCGACAGGTCCTGGAAACACCATATATTTT	CASSAPATGPGNTIYF
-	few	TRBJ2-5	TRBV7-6	TGTGCCAGCAGCTTAATGGCGGGAGAGACCCAGTACTTC	CASSLMAGETQYF
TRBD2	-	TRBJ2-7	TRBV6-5	TGTGCCAGCAGTTACTCGCCCGGGGGGGCGGGCGAGCAGTACTTC	CASSYSPGGAGEQYF
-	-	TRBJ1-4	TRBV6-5	TGTGCCAGCACGAAAGGGGAAGGGGCTGATGAAAAACTGTTTTTT	CASTKGEGADEKLFF
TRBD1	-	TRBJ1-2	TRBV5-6	TGTGCCAGCAGCTTGGCCGACAGGGGAGGTGGCTACACCTTC	CASSLADRGGGYTF
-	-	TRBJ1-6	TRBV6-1	TGTGCCAGCAGTGAAGAATCAGGGGTGCCCCTCCACTTT	CASSEESGVPLHF
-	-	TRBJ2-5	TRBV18	TGTGCCAGCTCACCAGGCAGGGGAACGCGAGAGACCCAGTACTTC	CASSPGRGTRETQYF
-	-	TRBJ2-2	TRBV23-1	TGCGCCAGCAGTCTCCCGCGGAGGGATAAGGACTTGGGGACCGGGGAGCTGTTTTTT	CASSLPRRDKDLGTGELFF
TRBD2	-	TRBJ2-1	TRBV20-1	TGCAGTGCTAGAATTAGCGGGAGACAGTTCTTC	CSARISGRQFF
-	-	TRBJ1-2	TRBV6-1	TGTGCCAGCATCACCGGTTCCACCTCCCATGGCTACACCTTC	CASITGSTSHGYTF
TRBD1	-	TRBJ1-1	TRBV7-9	TGTGCCAGCAGCTCGGACAGGCGATTCACTGAAGCTTTCTTT	CASSSDRRFTEAFF
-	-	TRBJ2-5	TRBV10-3	TGTGCCATCAGAAATACCGGGACTCAAGAGACCCAGTACTTC	CAIRNTGTQETQYF
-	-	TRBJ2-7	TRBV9	TGTGCCAGCAGCGGGGGACGGCTGGGGGCTGTCCACGAGCAGTACTTC	CASSGGRLGAVHEQYF
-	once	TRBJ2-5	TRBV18	TGTGCCAGCTCACCACTCAGGACACGGACGGGGACCCAGTACTTC	CASSPLRTRTGTQYF
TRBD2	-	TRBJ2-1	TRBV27	TGTGCCAGCAGTTTACTTAGCGGGGGGGCCCACAATGAGCAGTTCTTC	CASSLLSGGAHNEQFF
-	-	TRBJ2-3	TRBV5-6	TGTGCCAGCAGCTTGGTGTCAGCGGGCGCAGATACGCAGTATTTT	CASSLVSAGADTQYF
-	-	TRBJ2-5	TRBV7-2	TGTGCCAGCAGCCCCCCGGGGGAGACCCAGTACTTC	CASSPPGETQYF
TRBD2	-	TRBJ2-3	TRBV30	TGTGCCTGGAGTAAAGGCGAGGGAGGGAGTGTCACAGATACGCAGTATTTT	CAWSKGEGGSVTDTQYF
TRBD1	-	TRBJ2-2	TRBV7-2	TGTGCCAGCAGCTTAGCCCCAGGGGGTATCACCGGGGAGCTGTTTTTT	CASSLAPGGITGELFF
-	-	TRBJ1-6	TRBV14	TGTGCCAGCAGCCAGGAGGGACCTACCTATAATTCACCCCTCCACTTT	CASSQEGPTYNSPLHF
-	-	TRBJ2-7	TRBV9	TGTGCCAGCAGCGTAGACCCCAGTGCCTCCTACGAGCAGTACTTC	CASSVDPSASYEQYF
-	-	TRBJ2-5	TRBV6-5	TGTGCCAGCAGTTACCTCAGGGGTGAGACCCAGTACTTC	CASSYLRGETQYF
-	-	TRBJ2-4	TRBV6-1	TGTGCCAGCAGTCCTTCGGGCAAAAACATTCAGTACTTC	CASSPSGKNIQYF
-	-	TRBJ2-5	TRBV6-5	TGTGCCAGCAGTTACTCCCCGACAGGAGCAGAGACCCAGTACTTC	CASSYSPTGAETQYF
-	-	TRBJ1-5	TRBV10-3	TGTGCCATCAGTGGGGGGGATCAGCCCCAGCATTTT	CAISGGDQPQHF
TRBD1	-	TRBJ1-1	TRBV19	TGTGCCAGTAGTAATGGACAGGGCCAAGCTGAAGCTTTCTTT	CASSNGQGQAEAFF
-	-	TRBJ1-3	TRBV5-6	TGTGCCAGCAGCTCACAGGGCCTCTCACCTGGAAACACCATATATTTT	CASSSQGLSPGNTIYF
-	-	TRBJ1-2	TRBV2	TGTGCCAGCATTTCGGGGGGGTTCTATGGCTACACCTTC	CASISGGFYGYTF
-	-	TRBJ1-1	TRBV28	TGTGCCAGCAGTTTAACACAGGACACTGAAGCTTTCTTT	CASSLTQDTEAFF
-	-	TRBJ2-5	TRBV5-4	TGTGCCAGCAGCCTGGACAGACCCGTAGAGACCCAGTACTTC	CASSLDRPVETQYF
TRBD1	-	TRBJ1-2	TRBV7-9	TGTGCCAGCAGCTTAGGTGGGACAGGGGGTTACTATGGCTACACCTTC	CASSLGGTGGYYGYTF
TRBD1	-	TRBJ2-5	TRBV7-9	TGTATCAGCAGGGGGCGAGAGACCCAGTACTTC	CISRGRETQYF